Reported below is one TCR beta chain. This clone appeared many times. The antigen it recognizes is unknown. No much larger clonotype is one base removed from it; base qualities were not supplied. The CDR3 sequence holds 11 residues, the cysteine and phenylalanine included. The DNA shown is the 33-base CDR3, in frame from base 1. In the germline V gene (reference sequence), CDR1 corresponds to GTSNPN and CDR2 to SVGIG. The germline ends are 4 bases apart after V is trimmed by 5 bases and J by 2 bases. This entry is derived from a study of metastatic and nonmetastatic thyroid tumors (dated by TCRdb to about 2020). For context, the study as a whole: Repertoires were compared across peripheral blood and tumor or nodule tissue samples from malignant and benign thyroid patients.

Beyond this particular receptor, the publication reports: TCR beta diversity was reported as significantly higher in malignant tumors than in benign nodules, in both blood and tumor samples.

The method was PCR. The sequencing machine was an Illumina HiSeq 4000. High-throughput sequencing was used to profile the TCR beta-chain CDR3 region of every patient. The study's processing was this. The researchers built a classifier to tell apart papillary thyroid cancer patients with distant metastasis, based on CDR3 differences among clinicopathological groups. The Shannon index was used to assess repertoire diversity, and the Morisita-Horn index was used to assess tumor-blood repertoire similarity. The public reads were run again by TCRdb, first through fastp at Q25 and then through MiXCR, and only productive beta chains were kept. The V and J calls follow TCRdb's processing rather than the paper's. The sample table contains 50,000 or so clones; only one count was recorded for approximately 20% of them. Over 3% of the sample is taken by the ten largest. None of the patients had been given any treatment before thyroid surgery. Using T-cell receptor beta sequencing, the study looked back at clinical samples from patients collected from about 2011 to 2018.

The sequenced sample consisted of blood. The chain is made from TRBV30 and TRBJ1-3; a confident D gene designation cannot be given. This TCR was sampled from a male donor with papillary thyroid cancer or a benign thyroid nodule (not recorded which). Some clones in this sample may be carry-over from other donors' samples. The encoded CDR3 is CAWRPGNTIYF. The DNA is TGTGCCTGGCGACCTGGAAACACCATATATTTT.